This T cell receptor (beta chain) appears in the sequencing data of a study of CD8 T cells in ankylosing spondylitis. Study conclusions and caveats: There were earlier reports of some motif variants in reactive arthritis synovial fluid and blood. There was reportedly significant enrichment of clones that were disease-linked in matched ankylosing spondylitis synovial fluid. Relatively rare in peripheral blood, disease-linked clones were also CD8+.

This clonotype has a count of ten or more. What it binds is not known. TCRdb redid the calling of the 5' RACE reads with MiXCR, one entry per CDR3 protein. This sample has a few hundred thousand distinct CDR3 sequences, with about 10% found just once. This receptor was obtained from a male donor with ankylosing spondylitis or in good health (not recorded which). Material for sequencing was blood, either unsorted or a sorted T cell fraction (not recorded which).

The CDR3 sequence is CASLPTGGELFF. Here the CDR3 DNA reads TGTGCCAGCCTCCCAACAGGCGGGGAGCTGTTTTTT. The chain recombines TRBV12-3 or TRBV12-4 with TRBJ2-2; the D gene is possibly TRBD1 (5 bases). The CDR3 sequence is 12 residues long. V lost 8 bases, J lost 7 bases, and 11 bases lay in between.